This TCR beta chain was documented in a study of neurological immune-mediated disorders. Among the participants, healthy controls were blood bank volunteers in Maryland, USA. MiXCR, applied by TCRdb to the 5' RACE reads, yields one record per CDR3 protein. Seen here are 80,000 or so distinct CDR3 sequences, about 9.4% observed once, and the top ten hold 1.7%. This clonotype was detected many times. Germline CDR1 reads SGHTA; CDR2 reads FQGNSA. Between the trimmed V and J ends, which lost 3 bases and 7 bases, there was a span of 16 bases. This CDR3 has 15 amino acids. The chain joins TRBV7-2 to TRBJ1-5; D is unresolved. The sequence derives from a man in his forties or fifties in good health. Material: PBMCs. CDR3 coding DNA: TGTGCCAGCAGCTTTATTCCGGCCCCAATACAGCCCCAGCATTTT. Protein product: CASSFIPAPIQPQHF.